This T cell receptor beta chain was documented in a study of shared clonotypes between healthy human individuals. Points from the study as a whole: The authors expected sequencing depth to affect clonotype sharing among donors.

Clones were sequenced by immunoSEQ multiplex PCR, and TCRdb holds only the in-frame ones, with some missing. This table has about 660,000 clones, around 72% appearing once. This clone showed up just once. No antigen is known for it. CD4+ cells were split into CD45RA+ naive and CD45RA-negative memory subsets. This CDR3 is built from 19 residues. CDR1 and CDR2 (germline): GTSNPN, SVGIG (reference sequence). Trimming cost V 0 bases and J 3 bases; bases outside gene matches: 9. The V call is TRBV30, the J call TRBJ2-1; TRBD2 agrees at 15 bases. This TCR came from a woman aged 25 to 45 in good health. What was sequenced was memory CD4+ T cells sorted from blood. Subset defined: CD45RA-negative fraction. CDR3 coding DNA: TGTGCCTGGAGTGTCGGGGGGACTAGCGGGAGGCGGGACTACAATGAGCAGTTCTTC. Protein sequence: CAWSVGGTSGRRDYNEQFF.